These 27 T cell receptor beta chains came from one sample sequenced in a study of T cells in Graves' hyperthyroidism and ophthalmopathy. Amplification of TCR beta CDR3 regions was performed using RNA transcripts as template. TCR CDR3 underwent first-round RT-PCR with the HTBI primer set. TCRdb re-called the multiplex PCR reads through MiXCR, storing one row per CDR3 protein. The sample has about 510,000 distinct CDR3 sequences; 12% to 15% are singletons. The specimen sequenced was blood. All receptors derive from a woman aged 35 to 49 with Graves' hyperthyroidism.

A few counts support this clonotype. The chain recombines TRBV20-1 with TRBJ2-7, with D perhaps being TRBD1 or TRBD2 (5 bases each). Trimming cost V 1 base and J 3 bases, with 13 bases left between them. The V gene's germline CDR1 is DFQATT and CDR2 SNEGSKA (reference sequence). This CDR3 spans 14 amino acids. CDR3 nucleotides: TGCAGTGCTAGAGTTGGGGGTATGGACTACGAGCAGTACTTC. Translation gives CSARVGGMDYEQYF.

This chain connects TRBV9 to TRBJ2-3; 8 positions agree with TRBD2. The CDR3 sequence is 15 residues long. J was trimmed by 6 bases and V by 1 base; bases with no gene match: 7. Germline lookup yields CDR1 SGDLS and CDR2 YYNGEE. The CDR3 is CASSVKAGAGDTQYF. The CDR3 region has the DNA TGTGCCAGCAGCGTAAAAGCGGGAGCGGGGGATACGCAGTATTTT.

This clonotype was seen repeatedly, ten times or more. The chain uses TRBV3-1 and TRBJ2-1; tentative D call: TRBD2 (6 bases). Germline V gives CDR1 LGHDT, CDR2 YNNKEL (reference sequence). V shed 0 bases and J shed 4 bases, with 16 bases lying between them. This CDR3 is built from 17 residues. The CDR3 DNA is TGTGCCAGCAGCCAAGATCTAGCGAGAACCTTTTACAATGAGCAGTTCTTC. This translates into CASSQDLARTFYNEQFF.

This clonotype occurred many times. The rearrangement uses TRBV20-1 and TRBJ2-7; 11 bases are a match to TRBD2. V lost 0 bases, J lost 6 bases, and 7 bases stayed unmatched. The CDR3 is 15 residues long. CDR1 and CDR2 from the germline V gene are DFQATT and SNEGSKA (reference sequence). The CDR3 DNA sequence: TGCAGTGCTAGAGATCCCACTAGCGGGAGAGGCGAGCAGTACTTC. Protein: CSARDPTSGRGEQYF.

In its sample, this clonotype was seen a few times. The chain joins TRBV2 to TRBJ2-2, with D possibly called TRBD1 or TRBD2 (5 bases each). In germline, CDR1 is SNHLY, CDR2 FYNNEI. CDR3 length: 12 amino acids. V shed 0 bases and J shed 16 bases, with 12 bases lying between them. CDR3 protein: CASSEAPLGTFF. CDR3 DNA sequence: TGTGCCAGCAGTGAAGCCCCTCTGGGGACGTTTTTT.

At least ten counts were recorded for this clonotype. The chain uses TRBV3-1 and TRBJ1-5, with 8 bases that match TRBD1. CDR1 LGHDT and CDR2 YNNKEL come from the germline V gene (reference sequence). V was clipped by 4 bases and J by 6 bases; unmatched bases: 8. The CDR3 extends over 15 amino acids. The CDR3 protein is CASSLGQGAAQPQHF. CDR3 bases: TGTGCCAGCAGCCTAGGACAGGGTGCCGCTCAGCCCCAGCATTTT.

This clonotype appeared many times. CDR3 in DNA: TGTGCCAGCACCCCTTTTCCTCAGGGGTCCTACGAGCAGTACTTC. This codes for CASTPFPQGSYEQYF. This chain links TRBV28 with TRBJ2-7; tentative D call: TRBD1 (6 bases). V dropped 7 bases and J dropped 1 base, with 17 bases sitting between them. Germline CDR1 and CDR2: MDHEN and SYDVKM. This CDR3 comprises 15 residues. The variable domain in full, with the rest retrieved from reference TRBV28 and TRBJ2-7, is DVKVTQSSRYLVKRTGEKVFLECVQDMDHENMFWYRQDPGLGLRLIYFSYDVKMKEKGDIPEGYSVSREKKERFSLILESASTNQTSMYLCASTPFPQGSYEQYFGPGTRLTVT.

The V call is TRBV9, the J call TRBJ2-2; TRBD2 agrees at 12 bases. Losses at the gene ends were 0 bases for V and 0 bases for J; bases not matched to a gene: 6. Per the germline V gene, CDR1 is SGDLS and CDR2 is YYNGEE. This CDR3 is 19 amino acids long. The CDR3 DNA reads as TGTGCCAGCAGCGTAGCCGATGGACTAGCGGGGACGAACACCGGGGAGCTGTTTTTT. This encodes CASSVADGLAGTNTGELFF.

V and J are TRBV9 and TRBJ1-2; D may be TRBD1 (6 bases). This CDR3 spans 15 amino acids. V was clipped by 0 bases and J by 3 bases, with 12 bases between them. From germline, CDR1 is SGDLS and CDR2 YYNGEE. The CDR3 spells CASSVAGRGDYGYTF. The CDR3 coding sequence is TGTGCCAGCAGCGTAGCTGGGAGGGGGGACTATGGCTACACCTTC.

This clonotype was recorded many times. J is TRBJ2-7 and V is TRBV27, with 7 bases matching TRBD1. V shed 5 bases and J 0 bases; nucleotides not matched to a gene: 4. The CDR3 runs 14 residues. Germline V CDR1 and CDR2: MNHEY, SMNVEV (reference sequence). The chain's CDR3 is CASSPGGISYEQYF. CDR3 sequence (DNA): TGTGCCAGCAGTCCAGGGGGTATCTCCTACGAGCAGTACTTC.

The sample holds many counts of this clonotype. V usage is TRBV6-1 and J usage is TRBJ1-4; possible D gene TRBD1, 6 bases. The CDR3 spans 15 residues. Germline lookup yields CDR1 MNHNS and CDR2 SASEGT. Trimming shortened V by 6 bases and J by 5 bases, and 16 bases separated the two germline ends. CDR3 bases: TGTGCCAGCAGCAAAGGGGGACGGATAAATGAAAAACTGTTTTTT. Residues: CASSKGGRINEKLFF.

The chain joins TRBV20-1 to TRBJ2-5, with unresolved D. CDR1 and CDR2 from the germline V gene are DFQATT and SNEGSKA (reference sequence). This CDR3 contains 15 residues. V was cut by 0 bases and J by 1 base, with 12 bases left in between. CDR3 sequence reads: CSARDLGRFQETQYF. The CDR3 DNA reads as TGCAGTGCTAGAGATCTTGGGCGGTTCCAAGAGACCCAGTACTTC.

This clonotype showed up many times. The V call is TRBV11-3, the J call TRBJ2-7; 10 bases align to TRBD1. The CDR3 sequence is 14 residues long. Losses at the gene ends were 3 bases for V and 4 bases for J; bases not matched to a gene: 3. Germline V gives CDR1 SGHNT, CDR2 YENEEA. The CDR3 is CASSLGTGVYEQYF. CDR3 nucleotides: TGTGCCAGCAGCTTGGGGACAGGGGTGTACGAGCAGTACTTC. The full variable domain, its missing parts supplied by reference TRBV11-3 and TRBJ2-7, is EAGVVQSPRYKIIEKKQPVAFWCNPISGHNTLYWYLQNLGQGPELLIRYENEEAVDDSQLPKDRFSAERLKGVDSTLKIQPAELGDSAVYLCASSLGTGVYEQYFGPGTRLTVT.

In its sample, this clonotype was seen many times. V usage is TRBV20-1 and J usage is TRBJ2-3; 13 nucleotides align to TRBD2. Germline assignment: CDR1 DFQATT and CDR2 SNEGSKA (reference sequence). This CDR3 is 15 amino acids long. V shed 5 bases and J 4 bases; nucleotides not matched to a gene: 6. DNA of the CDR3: TGCAGTGCTGTACTAGCGGGAGGGAGGGCAGATACGCAGTATTTT. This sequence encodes CSAVLAGGRADTQYF.

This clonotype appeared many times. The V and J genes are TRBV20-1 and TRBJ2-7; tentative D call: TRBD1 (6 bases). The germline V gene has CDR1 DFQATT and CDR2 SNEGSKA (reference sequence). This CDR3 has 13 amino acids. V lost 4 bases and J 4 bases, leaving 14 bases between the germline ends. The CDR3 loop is CSATIRGAYEQYF. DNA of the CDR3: TGCAGTGCTACCATCAGGGGTGCGTACGAGCAGTACTTC.

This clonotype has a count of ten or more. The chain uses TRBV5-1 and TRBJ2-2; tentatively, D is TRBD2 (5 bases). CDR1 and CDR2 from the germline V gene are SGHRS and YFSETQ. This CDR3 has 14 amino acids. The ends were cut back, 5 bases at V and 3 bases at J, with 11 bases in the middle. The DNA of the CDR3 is TGCGCCAGCAGGCGGGTCGGAGACACCGGGGAGCTGTTTTTT. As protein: CASRRVGDTGELFF.

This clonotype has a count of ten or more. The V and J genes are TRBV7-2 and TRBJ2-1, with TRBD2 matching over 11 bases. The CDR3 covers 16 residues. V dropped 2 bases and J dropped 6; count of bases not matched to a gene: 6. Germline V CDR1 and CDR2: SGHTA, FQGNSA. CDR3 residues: CASSLFSGRGSNEQFF. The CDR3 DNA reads TGTGCCAGCAGCTTATTTAGCGGGAGGGGCTCCAATGAGCAGTTCTTC.

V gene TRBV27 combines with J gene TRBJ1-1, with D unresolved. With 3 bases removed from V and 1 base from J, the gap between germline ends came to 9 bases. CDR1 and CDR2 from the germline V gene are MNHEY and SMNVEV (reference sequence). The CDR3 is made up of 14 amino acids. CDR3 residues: CASSLISSNTEAFF. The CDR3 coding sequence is TGTGCCAGCAGTTTGATCTCTTCGAACACTGAAGCTTTCTTT.

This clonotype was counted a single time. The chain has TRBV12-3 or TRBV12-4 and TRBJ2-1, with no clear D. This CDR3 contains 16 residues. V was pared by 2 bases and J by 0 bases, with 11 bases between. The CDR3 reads CASSLSLTFSYNEQFF. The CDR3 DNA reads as TGTGCCAGCAGTTTAAGCTTGACTTTCTCCTACAATGAGCAGTTCTTC.

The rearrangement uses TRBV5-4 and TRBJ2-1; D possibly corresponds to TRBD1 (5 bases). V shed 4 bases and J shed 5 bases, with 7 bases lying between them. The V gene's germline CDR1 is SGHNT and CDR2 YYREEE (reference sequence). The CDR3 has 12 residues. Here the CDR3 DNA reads TGTGCCAGCAGCCCGACAGACAATGAGCAGTTCTTC. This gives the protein CASSPTDNEQFF.

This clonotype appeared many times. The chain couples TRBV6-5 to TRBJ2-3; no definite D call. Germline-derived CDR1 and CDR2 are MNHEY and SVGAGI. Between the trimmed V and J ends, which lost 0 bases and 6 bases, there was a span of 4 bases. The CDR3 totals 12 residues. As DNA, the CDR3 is TGTGCCAGCAGTTACTCGAAGGATACGCAGTATTTT. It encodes CASSYSKDTQYF.

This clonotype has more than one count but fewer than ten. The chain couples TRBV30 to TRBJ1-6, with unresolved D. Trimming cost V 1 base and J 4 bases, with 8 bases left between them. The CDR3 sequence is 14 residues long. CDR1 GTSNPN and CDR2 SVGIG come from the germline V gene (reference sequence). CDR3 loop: CAWSAQAYNSPLHF. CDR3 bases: TGTGCCTGGAGTGCCCAGGCGTATAATTCACCCCTCCACTTT.

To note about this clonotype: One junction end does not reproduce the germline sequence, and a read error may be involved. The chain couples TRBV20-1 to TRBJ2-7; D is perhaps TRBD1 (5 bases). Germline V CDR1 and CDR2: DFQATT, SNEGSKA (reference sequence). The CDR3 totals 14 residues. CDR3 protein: CSAKPGAGNHEQCF. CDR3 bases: TGCAGTGCTAAACCGGGCGCAGGGAACCACGAGCAGTGCTTC.

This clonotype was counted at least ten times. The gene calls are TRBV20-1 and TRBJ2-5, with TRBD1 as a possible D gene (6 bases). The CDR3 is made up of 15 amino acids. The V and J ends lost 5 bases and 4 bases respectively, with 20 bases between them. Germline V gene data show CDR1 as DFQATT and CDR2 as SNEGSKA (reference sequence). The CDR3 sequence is CSARSGTRGIETQYF. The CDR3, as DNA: TGCAGTGCTCGATCCGGGACCAGGGGCATAGAGACCCAGTACTTC.

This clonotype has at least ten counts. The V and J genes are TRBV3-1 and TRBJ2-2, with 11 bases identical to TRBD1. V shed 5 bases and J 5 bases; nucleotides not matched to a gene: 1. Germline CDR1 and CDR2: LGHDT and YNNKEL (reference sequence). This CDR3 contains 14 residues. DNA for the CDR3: TGTGCCAGCAGCTGGGACAGGGGGACCGGGGAGCTGTTTTTT. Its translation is CASSWDRGTGELFF.

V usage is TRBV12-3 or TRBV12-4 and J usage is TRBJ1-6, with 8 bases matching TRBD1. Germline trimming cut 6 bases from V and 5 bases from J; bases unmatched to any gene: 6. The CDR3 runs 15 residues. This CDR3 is CASSYGQGNNSPLHF. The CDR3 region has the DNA TGTGCCAGCAGCTACGGACAGGGCAATAATTCACCCCTCCACTTT.

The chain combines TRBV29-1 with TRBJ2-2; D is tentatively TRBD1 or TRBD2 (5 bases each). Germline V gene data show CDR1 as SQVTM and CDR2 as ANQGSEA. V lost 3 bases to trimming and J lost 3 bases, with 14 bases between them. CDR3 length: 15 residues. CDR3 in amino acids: CSVDVWGIDTGELFF. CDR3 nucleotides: TGCAGCGTTGATGTTTGGGGGATCGACACCGGGGAGCTGTTTTTT.